These 9 T cell receptor beta chains came from one sample sequenced in a study of blood T cell repertoires in COVID-19. The method was immunoSEQ multiplex PCR; TCRdb's version includes in-frame clones alone and lacks a portion of them. The data show about 140,000 clones, about four fifths seen once. The sequenced sample was peripheral blood. These receptors originate from a man under 40 with COVID-19, enrolled during active disease.

The chain has TRBV6-5 and TRBJ2-1, with 9 bases matching TRBD2. The CDR3 consists of 15 residues. Germline V gene lookup returns CDR1 MNHEY and CDR2 SVGAGI. The ends lost 2 bases at V and 6 bases at J; junction bases unmatched: 5. The CDR3: CASSYGTSGRNEQFF. The CDR3 DNA sequence: TGTGCCAGCAGTTACGGAACTAGCGGGCGCAATGAGCAGTTCTTC.

This clone was seen a single time. The V call is TRBV28, the J call TRBJ1-6; the D is unclear. Germline values: CDR1 MDHEN, CDR2 SYDVKM. The CDR3 sequence is 12 residues long. Trimming left V 5 bases short and J 10 bases short, with 9 bases between. The CDR3: CASSPSRSPLHF. CDR3 nucleotides: TGTGCCAGCAGTCCTTCGAGGTCACCCCTCCACTTT.

The chain uses TRBV30 and TRBJ2-2, with D unclear. The V end lost 1 base, the J end lost 0 bases, and 6 bases lay between the germline ends. The CDR3 loop spans 14 amino acids. Germline CDR1 GTSNPN, CDR2 SVGIG (reference sequence). CDR3 in amino acids: CAWSETANTGELFF. CDR3 nucleotides: TGTGCCTGGAGTGAAACAGCGAACACCGGGGAGCTGTTTTTT.

The CDR3 spells CASSIGAGYGYTF. For the CDR3, the DNA is TGTGCCAGTAGTATTGGGGCTGGCTATGGCTACACCTTC. This chain connects TRBV19 to TRBJ1-2; possible D gene TRBD1, 5 bases. The CDR3 runs to 13 residues. Germline V gene sequence: CDR1 LNHDA, CDR2 SQIVND (reference sequence). V lost 3 bases, J lost 4 bases, and 9 bases lay in between.

The gene calls are TRBV6-5 and TRBJ2-3; 7 bases are a match to TRBD1. Per the germline V gene, CDR1 is MNHEY and CDR2 is SVGAGI. V lost 6 bases, J lost 1 base, and 7 bases stayed unmatched. The CDR3 length is 15 residues. CDR3 sequence (DNA): TGTGCCAGCAGCCCCCGGGACAGAGGCACAGATACGCAGTATTTT. Protein: CASSPRDRGTDTQYF.

This chain connects TRBV4-1 to TRBJ2-7, with D possibly matching TRBD1 (6 bases). From germline, CDR1 is MGHRA and CDR2 YSYEKL. The CDR3 is made up of 17 amino acids. V was trimmed by 4 bases and J by 0 bases, leaving 19 bases between them. CDR3: CASSPRIPTGISYEQYF. The CDR3 DNA reads TGCGCCAGCAGCCCCCGAATCCCGACAGGAATCTCCTACGAGCAGTACTTC.

The count of this clone is one. The rearrangement uses TRBV9 and TRBJ2-3; 9 bases map to TRBD1. CDR1 SGDLS and CDR2 YYNGEE come from the germline V gene. Unmatched junction bases numbered 7, after V lost 3 bases and J lost 5 bases. This CDR3 has 15 amino acids. CDR3 bases: TGTGCCAGCAGCGCTTTGACAGGGGGTAGAGATACGCAGTATTTT. Translation gives CASSALTGGRDTQYF.

The rearrangement joins TRBV5-5 to TRBJ1-1; 12 bases align to TRBD1. Trimming took 4 bases from V and 7 from J; bases not matched to a gene: 8. There are 15 residues in the CDR3. CDR1 SGHKS and CDR2 YYEKEE come from the germline V gene (reference sequence). Here the CDR3 reads CASSPGTGGGGEAFF. As DNA, the CDR3 is TGTGCCAGCAGCCCCGGGACAGGGGGCGGGGGTGAAGCTTTCTTT. Filled out from reference TRBV5-5 and TRBJ1-1, the complete variable domain reads DAGVTQSPTHLIKTRGQQVTLRCSPISGHKSVSWYQQVLGQGPQFIFQYYEKEERGRGNFPDRFSARQFPNYSSELNVNALLLGDSALYLCASSPGTGGGGEAFFGQGTRLTVV.

This chain uses TRBV7-2 with TRBJ2-7; D might be TRBD2 (6 bases). V lost 5 bases and J lost 7, with 15 bases in between. Germline CDR1 reads SGHTA; CDR2 reads FQGNSA. This CDR3 has 13 amino acids. Here the CDR3 reads CASSISGLLEQYF. DNA for the CDR3: TGTGCCAGCAGCATTAGCGGACTTTTGGAGCAGTACTTC.